The TCR beta chain under discussion was sequenced for a study of T-cell reconstitution after alpha-beta-depleted transplantation in children. The CDR3 runs to 12 residues. V lost 6 bases, J lost 4 bases, and 9 bases lay in between. Germline assignment: CDR1 WNHNN and CDR2 SYGVQD (reference sequence). This clonotype was counted between two and nine times. Unique molecular identifiers were incorporated during preparation of the TCRbeta library. In TCRdb, the PCR reads were re-called with MiXCR into one record per CDR3 protein. The repertoire consists of hundreds of thousands of distinct CDR3 sequences, with roughly 18% occurring once and the leading ten covering around 3.3%.

Sequences were derived from PBMCs from the stem cell graft donor, sampled from the stem cell graft. This clonotype originated in a human donor who donated a stem cell graft to a child with acute lymphoblastic leukemia. The genes are TRBV10-1 and TRBJ1-1; D perhaps matches TRBD1 (6 bases). This CDR3 reads CASRLQGTEAFF. For the CDR3, the DNA is TGCGCCAGCAGGTTACAGGGCACTGAAGCTTTCTTT.